The rows below give T cell receptor beta chains drawn from one sample of a study of vaccination effects on CD4 cells after COVID-19. The antigens these receptors bind are not known. This table comes from immunoSEQ multiplex PCR, and its TCRdb copy is limited to in-frame clones, with some not included. The repertoire includes about 46,000 clones, about 70% of them detected once, and 5.4% sits in the top ten. The sequencing here drew on CD4+ T cells from PBMCs cultured without peptide, taken after COVID-19 vaccination. The receptors stem from a human donor who had a prior SARS-CoV-2 infection. CDR3s include the opening cysteine and the closing phenylalanine or tryptophan. A D gene is named only where the DNA matches it firmly. Not every row has a clone size; where given, it reads once, few, many or a size class.

j_call: TRBJ2-2; clone_size: .; v_call: TRBV7-3; d_call: TRBD2; cdr3_length: 16; cdr3_aa: CASSLTPSGLFGELFF; cdr3_nt: TGTGCCAGCAGCTTAACGCCTAGCGGGCTCTTCGGGGAGCTGTTTTTT
j_call: TRBJ2-1; clone_size: .; v_call: TRBV11-1; d_call: TRBD2; cdr3_length: 15; cdr3_aa: CASSFRLAGSSEQFF; cdr3_nt: TGTGCCAGCAGCTTCAGACTAGCGGGATCAAGTGAGCAGTTCTTC
j_call: TRBJ1-4; clone_size: .; v_call: TRBV3-1/TRBV3-2; d_call: TRBD1; cdr3_length: 15; cdr3_aa: CASSQAQGANEKLFF; cdr3_nt: TGTGCCAGCAGCCAAGCACAGGGGGCGAATGAAAAACTGTTTTTT
j_call: TRBJ2-3; clone_size: .; v_call: TRBV5-8; d_call: .; cdr3_length: 15; cdr3_aa: CASSWLTRVTDTQYF; cdr3_nt: TGTGCCAGCAGCTGGTTAACTAGGGTCACAGATACGCAGTATTTT
j_call: TRBJ2-2; clone_size: few; v_call: TRBV11-2; d_call: TRBD2; cdr3_length: 15; cdr3_aa: CASSLTSGNTGELFF; cdr3_nt: TGTGCCAGCAGCCTTACTAGCGGGAACACCGGGGAGCTGTTTTTT
j_call: TRBJ2-1; clone_size: .; v_call: TRBV9; d_call: .; cdr3_length: 14; cdr3_aa: CASSVAGGSNEQFF; cdr3_nt: TGTGCCAGCAGCGTAGCTGGTGGGTCCAATGAGCAGTTCTTC
j_call: TRBJ1-6; clone_size: few; v_call: TRBV5-1; d_call: TRBD1; cdr3_length: 15; cdr3_aa: CASSERTGGNSPLHF; cdr3_nt: TGCGCCAGCAGCGAAAGGACAGGGGGCAATTCACCCCTCCACTTT
j_call: TRBJ1-1; clone_size: .; v_call: TRBV6-5; d_call: TRBD1; cdr3_length: 13; cdr3_aa: CASSTGGGTEAFF; cdr3_nt: TGTGCCAGCAGCACAGGGGGCGGGACTGAAGCTTTCTTT
j_call: TRBJ2-3; clone_size: .; v_call: TRBV6-2/TRBV6-3; d_call: .; cdr3_length: 11; cdr3_aa: CASSAGAAQYF; cdr3_nt: TGTGCCAGCAGCGCCGGCGCCGCGCAGTATTTT
j_call: TRBJ2-2; clone_size: .; v_call: TRBV12-3/TRBV12-4; d_call: .; cdr3_length: 13; cdr3_aa: CATAGYNTGELFF; cdr3_nt: TGTGCCACCGCGGGTTACAACACCGGGGAGCTGTTTTTT
j_call: TRBJ2-1; clone_size: .; v_call: TRBV5-6; d_call: TRBD2; cdr3_length: 16; cdr3_aa: CASSFLLAGAYNEQFF; cdr3_nt: TGTGCCAGCAGCTTCCTCCTAGCGGGGGCCTACAATGAGCAGTTCTTC
j_call: TRBJ1-6; clone_size: few; v_call: TRBV6-6; d_call: .; cdr3_length: 13; cdr3_aa: CASSHRVYSPLHF; cdr3_nt: TGTGCCAGCAGCCACAGGGTTTATTCACCCCTCCACTTT
j_call: TRBJ2-3; clone_size: .; v_call: TRBV19; d_call: .; cdr3_length: 14; cdr3_aa: CASSRRGPTDTQYF; cdr3_nt: TGTGCCAGTAGTCGGAGGGGGCCCACAGATACGCAGTATTTT
j_call: TRBJ1-2; clone_size: .; v_call: TRBV19; d_call: .; cdr3_length: 16; cdr3_aa: CASSTPGEQTNYGYTF; cdr3_nt: TGTGCCAGTAGTACACCGGGAGAACAGACTAACTATGGCTACACCTTC
j_call: TRBJ1-6; clone_size: .; v_call: TRBV9; d_call: .; cdr3_length: 12; cdr3_aa: CASSRSNSPLHF; cdr3_nt: TGTGCCAGCAGCCGAAGTAATTCACCCCTCCACTTT
j_call: TRBJ1-4; clone_size: few; v_call: TRBV6-1; d_call: .; cdr3_length: 18; cdr3_aa: CASSEGWQAHSGEEKLFF; cdr3_nt: TGTGCCAGCAGTGAAGGATGGCAGGCCCACTCGGGGGAAGAAAAACTGTTTTTT
j_call: TRBJ2-5; clone_size: .; v_call: TRBV5-6; d_call: .; cdr3_length: 12; cdr3_aa: CASSLDRETQYF; cdr3_nt: TGTGCCAGCAGCTTGGATAGGGAGACCCAGTACTTC
j_call: TRBJ2-7; clone_size: few; v_call: TRBV30; d_call: .; cdr3_length: 11; cdr3_aa: CAWDREGEQYF; cdr3_nt: TGTGCCTGGGACAGGGAGGGCGAGCAGTACTTC
j_call: TRBJ2-7; clone_size: .; v_call: TRBV7-9; d_call: .; cdr3_length: 15; cdr3_aa: CASSLWSGYTYEQYF; cdr3_nt: TGTGCCAGCAGCTTATGGTCCGGATATACCTACGAGCAGTACTTC
j_call: TRBJ2-7; clone_size: once; v_call: TRBV5-4; d_call: TRBD2; cdr3_length: 15; cdr3_aa: CASSLALSGSYEQYF; cdr3_nt: TGTGCCAGCAGCTTGGCGCTTAGCGGGAGTTACGAGCAGTACTTC
j_call: TRBJ2-7; clone_size: .; v_call: TRBV25-1; d_call: TRBD1; cdr3_length: 14; cdr3_aa: CASSTTTTGGEQYF; cdr3_nt: TGTGCCAGCAGTACGACTACTACAGGGGGCGAGCAGTACTTC
j_call: TRBJ1-4; clone_size: .; v_call: TRBV23-1; d_call: .; cdr3_length: 14; cdr3_aa: CASTFRVGNEKLFF; cdr3_nt: TGCGCCAGCACTTTCAGGGTAGGAAATGAAAAACTGTTTTTT
j_call: TRBJ2-7; clone_size: .; v_call: TRBV7-2; d_call: TRBD2; cdr3_length: 17; cdr3_aa: CASSLVSSQAGAYEQYF; cdr3_nt: TGTGCCAGCAGCTTAGTATCCTCCCAAGCGGGAGCCTACGAGCAGTACTTC
j_call: TRBJ2-3; clone_size: .; v_call: TRBV20-1; d_call: TRBD1; cdr3_length: 18; cdr3_aa: CSASKAPGQGQGSDTQYF; cdr3_nt: TGCAGTGCTAGTAAGGCCCCGGGACAAGGACAGGGATCAGATACGCAGTATTTT
j_call: TRBJ2-7; clone_size: .; v_call: TRBV4-1; d_call: .; cdr3_length: 14; cdr3_aa: CASSQDWRQYEQYF; cdr3_nt: TGCGCCAGCAGCCAAGATTGGAGGCAATACGAGCAGTACTTC
j_call: TRBJ1-6; clone_size: .; v_call: TRBV27; d_call: .; cdr3_length: 13; cdr3_aa: CASGVNRDSPLHF; cdr3_nt: TGTGCCAGCGGAGTAAACAGGGATTCACCCCTCCACTTT
j_call: TRBJ2-5; clone_size: .; v_call: TRBV2; d_call: .; cdr3_length: 17; cdr3_aa: CASRTGRSLSRLETQYF; cdr3_nt: TGTGCCAGCAGAACCGGGAGATCCCTCTCCCGATTAGAGACCCAGTACTTC
j_call: TRBJ1-5; clone_size: .; v_call: TRBV23-1; d_call: TRBD1; cdr3_length: 13; cdr3_aa: CASTGQGGQPQHF; cdr3_nt: TGCGCCAGCACCGGACAGGGTGGTCAGCCCCAGCATTTT
j_call: TRBJ2-7; clone_size: few; v_call: TRBV11-2; d_call: TRBD2; cdr3_length: 12; cdr3_aa: CASSLGLAGLYF; cdr3_nt: TGTGCCAGCAGCTTAGGTCTAGCGGGTCTGTACTTC
j_call: TRBJ1-2; clone_size: .; v_call: TRBV6-1; d_call: TRBD1; cdr3_length: 13; cdr3_aa: CASSEQGGYGYTF; cdr3_nt: TGTGCCAGCAGTGAACAGGGGGGGTATGGCTACACCTTC
j_call: TRBJ2-2; clone_size: .; v_call: TRBV9; d_call: .; cdr3_length: 15; cdr3_aa: CASGKRGGNTGELFF; cdr3_nt: TGTGCCAGCGGCAAGAGGGGGGGCAACACCGGGGAGCTGTTTTTT
j_call: TRBJ2-7; clone_size: few; v_call: TRBV2; d_call: TRBD1; cdr3_length: 13; cdr3_aa: CASRDRGLGEQYF; cdr3_nt: TGTGCCAGCAGGGACAGGGGGCTGGGCGAGCAGTACTTC
j_call: TRBJ2-5; clone_size: .; v_call: TRBV30; d_call: TRBD1; cdr3_length: 13; cdr3_aa: CAWTGGGQETQYF; cdr3_nt: TGTGCCTGGACAGGGGGCGGCCAAGAGACCCAGTACTTC
j_call: TRBJ2-2; clone_size: few; v_call: TRBV7-9; d_call: TRBD2; cdr3_length: 18; cdr3_aa: CASSLALEAGGPAGELFF; cdr3_nt: TGTGCCAGCAGCTTAGCGCTTGAAGCGGGGGGGCCGGCCGGGGAGCTGTTTTTT
j_call: TRBJ1-1; clone_size: .; v_call: TRBV6-5; d_call: TRBD1; cdr3_length: 14; cdr3_aa: CASSPGQPNTEAFF; cdr3_nt: TGTGCCAGCAGCCCGGGACAGCCGAACACTGAAGCTTTCTTT
j_call: TRBJ2-3; clone_size: .; v_call: TRBV6-2/TRBV6-3; d_call: .; cdr3_length: 12; cdr3_aa: CASSYNADTQYF; cdr3_nt: TGTGCCAGCAGTTACAACGCAGATACGCAGTATTTT
j_call: TRBJ1-3; clone_size: .; v_call: TRBV7-3; d_call: .; cdr3_length: 15; cdr3_aa: CASSLTGGAGNTIYF; cdr3_nt: TGTGCCAGCAGCTTAACTGGGGGGGCTGGAAACACCATATATTTT
j_call: TRBJ1-5; clone_size: .; v_call: TRBV6-6; d_call: .; cdr3_length: 15; cdr3_aa: CASSLQQVGNQPQHF; cdr3_nt: TGTGCCAGCAGTTTACAACAGGTGGGCAATCAGCCCCAGCATTTT
j_call: TRBJ2-3; clone_size: .; v_call: TRBV4-3; d_call: .; cdr3_length: 19; cdr3_aa: CASSQDNFPGPQSTDTQYF; cdr3_nt: TGCGCCAGCAGCCAAGATAACTTCCCGGGACCCCAGAGCACAGATACGCAGTATTTT
j_call: TRBJ2-3; clone_size: .; v_call: TRBV9; d_call: .; cdr3_length: 14; cdr3_aa: CASSVGQDSDTQYF; cdr3_nt: TGTGCCAGCAGCGTAGGGCAGGACTCAGATACGCAGTATTTT
j_call: TRBJ1-5; clone_size: .; v_call: TRBV19; d_call: TRBD1; cdr3_length: 14; cdr3_aa: CASSTGQAAWSQHF; cdr3_nt: TGTGCCAGTAGTACAGGACAGGCCGCTTGGTCCCAGCATTTT